The 24 T cell receptor beta chains given below trace back to one sample, sequenced in a study of monozygotic twins with cystic fibrosis. The method was immunoSEQ multiplex PCR; TCRdb's version includes in-frame clones alone and lacks a portion of them. The sample has approximately 36,000 clones, around nine tenths seen once. Source material: blood. The receptor source for this set is a boy aged 2 to 10 with cystic fibrosis.

This CDR3 reads CASSLALGSTEAFF. The CDR3 nucleotides read TGTGCCAGCAGCTTAGCGTTGGGGAGTACTGAAGCTTTCTTT. The chain links TRBV7-9 to TRBJ1-1, with unresolved D. Trimming removed 0 bases at V and 5 bases at J, with 10 bases between. The CDR3 covers 14 residues. The V gene's germline CDR1 is SEHNR and CDR2 FQNEAQ (reference sequence).

This clone was counted only a few times. This chain uses TRBV27 with TRBJ1-2; TRBD1 aligns across 10 bases. The germline V gene encodes CDR1 MNHEY and CDR2 SMNVEV (reference sequence). Trimming took 8 bases from V and 4 from J; bases not matched to a gene: 7. The CDR3 has 14 amino acids. CDR3 DNA sequence: TGTGCCAGCGGGGACAGGGGATGGAGCTATGGCTACACCTTC. Its translation is CASGDRGWSYGYTF.

This chain joins TRBV6-5 and TRBJ1-1, with D possibly matching TRBD1 (5 bases). Germline CDR1 reads MNHEY; CDR2 reads SVGAGI. The V and J ends lost 4 bases and 8 bases respectively, with 11 bases between them. The CDR3 is 12 residues long. CDR3 sequence reads: CASSSRGAEAFF. The CDR3 region has the DNA TGTGCCAGCAGTTCAAGGGGCGCCGAAGCTTTCTTT.

V is TRBV11-2 and J is TRBJ2-1; the match to TRBD2 covers 13 bases. This CDR3 is built from 15 residues. CDR1 is SGHAT and CDR2 is FQNNGV in the germline V gene. With V trimmed by 6 bases and J by 6 bases, 5 bases remained unmatched. The CDR3 spells CASRGTSGASNEQFF. The CDR3 region has the DNA TGTGCCAGCAGGGGGACTAGCGGGGCAAGCAATGAGCAGTTCTTC.

V and J are TRBV7-2 and TRBJ1-1; 9 positions match TRBD1. Germline V gene sequence: CDR1 SGHTA, CDR2 FQGNSA. Unmatched junction bases numbered 9, after V lost 6 bases and J lost 4 bases. The length of the CDR3 is 15 residues. This CDR3 is CASSRDRESGTEAFF. As DNA, the CDR3 is TGTGCCAGCAGTCGGGACAGGGAATCGGGCACTGAAGCTTTCTTT.

J is TRBJ1-5 and V is TRBV11-3, with 7 bases lining up with TRBD1. The CDR3 has 13 residues. In germline, CDR1 is SGHNT, CDR2 YENEEA. Trimming cost V 5 bases and J 7 bases; bases outside gene matches: 5. The CDR3 DNA is TGTGCCAGCAGCCTTGGGACAGACCAGCCCCAGCATTTT. It codes for CASSLGTDQPQHF.

V gene TRBV7-6 combines with J gene TRBJ2-5; TRBD2 is a possible D gene (6 bases). V lost 3 bases to trimming and J lost 4 bases, with 24 bases between them. The germline CDR1 and CDR2 sequences are SGHVS and FNYEAQ. There are 18 residues in the CDR3. CDR3 nucleotide sequence: TGTGCCAGCAGCTTGGGGACTCCGGGCAGGGTAAACGTAGAGACCCAGTACTTC. It translates to CASSLGTPGRVNVETQYF. Together with reference TRBV7-6 and TRBJ2-5, the CDR3 gives the full variable domain: GAGVSQSPRYKVTKRGQDVALRCDPISGHVSLYWYRQALGQGPEFLTYFNYEAQQDKSGLPNDRFSAERPEGSISTLTIQRTEQRDSAMYRCASSLGTPGRVNVETQYFGPGTRLLVL.

V is TRBV7-2 and J is TRBJ2-1; D remains unclear. Deletions cut 5 bases from V and 8 bases from J, with 13 bases between. This CDR3 is 13 amino acids long. The V gene's germline CDR1 is SGHTA and CDR2 FQGNSA. The CDR3: CASSPPGSDEQFF. The CDR3 region has the DNA TGTGCCAGCAGCCCCCCGGGTTCGGATGAGCAGTTCTTC.

The J gene is TRBJ2-1, the V gene TRBV4-3; D might be TRBD1 or TRBD2, each matching 6 bases. The CDR3 is made up of 15 amino acids. The ends were cut back, 0 bases at V and 6 bases at J, with 12 bases in the middle. CDR1 and CDR2 (germline): LGHNA, YSLEER. As DNA, the CDR3 is TGCGCCAGCAGCCAAGAGGGGGGCTACTTCAATGAGCAGTTCTTC. Translation gives CASSQEGGYFNEQFF.

This chain's CDR3 is CASSVTNTEAFF. In nucleotides, the CDR3 is TGTGCCAGCAGTGTCACGAACACTGAAGCTTTCTTT. The J gene is TRBJ1-1, the V gene TRBV2; no clear D. This CDR3 region has 12 residues. Trimming removed 4 bases from V and 1 base from J, with 4 bases in between. The germline gives CDR1 SNHLY, CDR2 FYNNEI. Combining the CDR3 with reference TRBV2 and TRBJ1-1 gives the whole variable domain EPEVTQTPSHQVTQMGQEVILRCVPISNHLYFYWYRQILGQKVEFLVSFYNNEISEKSEIFDDQFSVERPDGSNFTLKIRSTKLEDSAMYFCASSVTNTEAFFGQGTRLTVV.

The chain carries TRBV20-1 and TRBJ2-1, with D unclear. Between the trimmed V and J ends, which lost 6 bases and 4 bases, there was a span of 4 bases. Looked up from germline, CDR1 is DFQATT and CDR2 is SNEGSKA (reference sequence). The CDR3 runs to 10 residues. CDR3 in DNA: TGCAGTGCGGTATACAATGAGCAGTTCTTC. It codes for CSAVYNEQFF.

The chain uses TRBV7-6 and TRBJ1-1, with D possibly being TRBD1 (5 bases). Between the trimmed V and J ends, which lost 5 bases and 0 bases, there was a span of 13 bases. Germline assignment: CDR1 SGHVS and CDR2 FNYEAQ. The CDR3 is made up of 15 amino acids. This CDR3 is CASSRRTRLNTEAFF. CDR3 bases: TGTGCCAGCAGCCGACGGACACGACTGAACACTGAAGCTTTCTTT. The full variable domain, its missing parts supplied by reference TRBV7-6 and TRBJ1-1, is GAGVSQSPRYKVTKRGQDVALRCDPISGHVSLYWYRQALGQGPEFLTYFNYEAQQDKSGLPNDRFSAERPEGSISTLTIQRTEQRDSAMYRCASSRRTRLNTEAFFGQGTRLTVV.

This rearrangement joins TRBV19 to TRBJ1-2; 7 bases map to TRBD1. With 3 bases clipped from V and 3 bases from J, the junction kept 10 bases outside the gene matches. The CDR3 runs 16 residues. Germline V CDR1 and CDR2: LNHDA, SQIVND (reference sequence). The CDR3 sequence: CASSMGRGTEDYGYTF. CDR3 nucleotide sequence: TGTGCCAGTAGTATGGGCCGCGGGACAGAGGACTATGGCTACACCTTC.

The chain links TRBV18 to TRBJ1-2; maybe TRBD1 (5 bases). The ends were cut back, 5 bases at V and 3 bases at J, with 13 bases in the middle. The CDR3 length is 14 residues. CDR1 and CDR2 (germline): KGHSH, LQKENI. In DNA form, the CDR3 reads TGTGCCAGCTCAACCAGGGAGTTGGACTATGGCTACACCTTC. This sequence encodes CASSTRELDYGYTF.

V and J are TRBV18 and TRBJ2-3; D might be TRBD1 or TRBD2, each matching 6 bases. CDR3 size: 14 residues. From germline, CDR1 is KGHSH and CDR2 LQKENI. V lost 0 bases to trimming and J lost 3 bases, with 7 bases between them. CDR3 coding DNA: TGTGCCAGCTCACCACCAGGGGGGACAGATACGCAGTATTTT. Amino acid sequence: CASSPPGGTDTQYF.

The chain uses TRBV4-2 and TRBJ2-7; TRBD1 matches at 8 bases. Looked up from germline, CDR1 is LGHNA and CDR2 is YNFKEQ. This CDR3 comprises 13 residues. Trimming at V came to 5 bases and at J to 10 bases, leaving 10 bases not matched to a gene. Here the CDR3 reads CASSYGQGAHQYF. CDR3 in DNA: TGTGCCAGCAGCTACGGACAGGGCGCTCATCAGTACTTC.

V is TRBV7-2 and J is TRBJ1-1, with D hard to call. CDR1 is SGHTA, CDR2 FQGNSA, per germline. This CDR3 comprises 14 residues. The V gene lost 7 bases and the J gene lost 4 bases, with 16 bases spanning the gap. Here the CDR3 DNA reads TGTGCCAGCACCCTCTCCCCGTGGGGCACTGAAGCTTTCTTT. Translating it yields CASTLSPWGTEAFF. Filled out from reference TRBV7-2 and TRBJ1-1, the complete variable domain reads GAGVSQSPSNKVTEKGKDVELRCDPISGHTALYWYRQSLGQGLEFLIYFQGNSAPDKSGLPSDRFSAERTGGSVSTLTIQRTQQEDSAVYLCASTLSPWGTEAFFGQGTRLTVV.

The chain joins TRBV2 to TRBJ2-7; 10 bases agree with TRBD1. The CDR3 consists of 15 residues. Germline CDR1 SNHLY, CDR2 FYNNEI. V was clipped by 5 bases and J by 1 base; unmatched bases: 5. The CDR3 reads CASSYDRGRSYEQYF. In DNA, the CDR3 is TGTGCCAGCAGTTACGACAGGGGGCGATCCTACGAGCAGTACTTC.

V gene TRBV2 combines with J gene TRBJ2-3; D possibly corresponds to TRBD2 (5 bases). V lost 8 bases, J lost 4 bases, and 19 bases lay in between. CDR3 length equals 15 residues. Looked up from germline, CDR1 is SNHLY and CDR2 is FYNNEI. The CDR3 DNA reads TGTGCCAGCGGGGAGACCGCTACCAGTTCAGATACGCAGTATTTT. Protein sequence: CASGETATSSDTQYF.

V and J are TRBV11-3 and TRBJ2-7; D might be TRBD2 (5 bases). V was cut by 0 bases and J by 2 bases, with 11 bases left in between. Germline V lookup: CDR1 SGHNT, CDR2 YENEEA. The CDR3 is 15 residues long. As DNA, the CDR3 is TGTGCCAGCAGCTTAGAGAGCCGGGATGCCTACGAGCAGTACTTC. Translated, it gives CASSLESRDAYEQYF.

This rearrangement joins TRBV4-1 to TRBJ1-4, with D possibly being TRBD1 (6 bases). The CDR3 is 14 amino acids. Trimming took off 6 bases at V and 1 base at J, with 9 bases between the two ends. Germline lookup yields CDR1 MGHRA and CDR2 YSYEKL. The CDR3: CASRPGQTNEKLFF. The CDR3 DNA is TGCGCCAGCAGGCCGGGACAAACTAATGAAAAACTGTTTTTT.

The V and J genes are TRBV6-1 and TRBJ2-7; 8 nucleotides line up with TRBD1. CDR3 length: 14 residues. Germline assignment: CDR1 MNHNS and CDR2 SASEGT. The V segment lost 3 bases and the J segment 7 bases; nucleotides outside the gene matches: 8. Here the CDR3 DNA reads TGTGCCAGCAGTGACGTGGACAGGGTGTGGGAGCAGTACTTC. Translating gives CASSDVDRVWEQYF.

The chain uses TRBV5-5 and TRBJ2-5; a possible D gene is TRBD1 (6 bases). This CDR3 has 14 amino acids. Trimming took 6 bases from V and 2 from J, leaving 14 bases between them. CDR1 and CDR2 (germline): SGHKS, YYEKEE (reference sequence). The CDR3 DNA sequence: TGTGCCAGCAACCTTGGACAGTTACAAGAGACCCAGTACTTC. It encodes CASNLGQLQETQYF.

The rearrangement uses TRBV7-2 and TRBJ1-5; D gene ambiguous. This CDR3 is built from 13 residues. The V gene's germline CDR1 is SGHTA and CDR2 FQGNSA. The ends were cut back, 2 bases at V and 5 bases at J, with 7 bases in the middle. In DNA form, the CDR3 reads TGTGCCAGCAGCTTATTGGTCCATCAGCCCCAGCATTTT. Protein: CASSLLVHQPQHF.